The present T cell receptor (beta chain) was sequenced within a study of monozygotic twins with inflammatory bowel disease. Of note for this clonotype: Its antigen is not known.

Regarding the study as a whole: In the analysis, different T cell subtypes could not be told apart.

The TCR libraries each used total RNA (roughly 3,500 ng per library). Using the 5' RACE reads, TCRdb records one entry per CDR3 protein without DNA. This sample's table reports approximately 400,000 distinct CDR3 sequences. Phlebotomy per donor yielded a single 2.5 ml blood sample. The CDR3 contains 19 residues. Germline V gives CDR1 LNHDA, CDR2 SQIVND (reference sequence). This TCR came from a human donor with ulcerative colitis or Crohn's disease, or a healthy co-twin of an affected twin (not recorded which). Sequenced input: blood. This chain uses TRBV19 with TRBJ2-1; the D call from TCRdb, TRBD2, cannot be confirmed without DNA. The CDR3 loop reads CASSKPGLAGTPDNNEQFF.